Listed here are 6 T cell receptor beta chains from one sample, sequenced in a study of blood T cells in healthy people across ages. It was with a sample-barcoded 5' primer and a J-beta primer mix that a second PCR of roughly 7 to 12 cycles was run. TCRdb recomputed calls from the 5' RACE reads with MiXCR, one row per CDR3 protein. The sample has 800,000 or so distinct CDR3 sequences, about 46% seen once; the top ten hold roughly 20%. Sequenced input: blood. Source of these receptors: an elderly man in good health.

V usage is TRBV9 and J usage is TRBJ2-7, with D hard to call. CDR3 length equals 17 residues. Germline loops: CDR1 SGDLS, CDR2 YYNGEE. Trimming removed 0 bases at V and 2 bases at J, with 18 bases between. CDR3 protein: CASSVGVVGIQTYEQYF. CDR3 nucleotide sequence: TGTGCCAGCAGCGTAGGAGTCGTGGGGATTCAAACCTACGAGCAGTACTTC.

The genes are TRBV28 and TRBJ2-1; 9 nucleotides agree with TRBD2. The last part of the DNA fits TRBJ2-7 better; the J call may be wrong. This CDR3 is built from 16 residues. Looked up from germline, CDR1 is MDHEN and CDR2 is SYDVKM. The CDR3 is CASKKALAGSYNEQYF. CDR3 DNA sequence: TGTGCCAGCAAAAAGGCACTAGCGGGCTCCTACAATGAGCAGTACTTC.

In its sample, this clonotype was seen a few times. The chain combines TRBV14 with TRBJ2-1; D not resolved. CDR1 and CDR2 from the germline V gene are SGHDN and FVKESK. CDR3 length equals 11 residues. Deletions cut 4 bases from V and 7 bases from J, with 5 bases between. The CDR3 DNA sequence: TGTGCCAGCAGCCGCTGGAATGAGCAGTTCTTC. This sequence encodes CASSRWNEQFF.

The chain couples TRBV12-3 or TRBV12-4 to TRBJ2-1, with 7 bases fitting TRBD2. V trimming: 1 base; J trimming: 0 bases; junction bases outside the gene matches: 6. This CDR3 has 17 amino acids. In DNA, the CDR3 is TGTGCCAGCAGTTTAGGGCTAGCGGTTATCTCCTACAATGAGCAGTTCTTC. This gives the protein CASSLGLAVISYNEQFF.

This clonotype was counted a few times. J is TRBJ2-4 and V is TRBV12-3 or TRBV12-4, with unresolved D. The CDR3 contains 16 residues. V lost 6 bases, J lost 5 bases, and 20 bases lay in between. The CDR3 nucleotides read TGTGCCAGCAGCTCCGCAAACCTAGTAGGAGAAAACATTCAGTACTTC. Protein product: CASSSANLVGENIQYF.

V is TRBV20-1 and J is TRBJ2-1; 9 bases map to TRBD2. From germline, CDR1 is DFQATT and CDR2 SNEGSKA (reference sequence). The junction had 10 bases not matched to a gene; V was cut back by 5 bases and J by 5 bases. The CDR3 has 15 amino acids. The CDR3 DNA reads as TGCAGTGCTCCTAGGACTAGCGTAGGGGACAATGAGCAGTTCTTC. Translation: CSAPRTSVGDNEQFF.